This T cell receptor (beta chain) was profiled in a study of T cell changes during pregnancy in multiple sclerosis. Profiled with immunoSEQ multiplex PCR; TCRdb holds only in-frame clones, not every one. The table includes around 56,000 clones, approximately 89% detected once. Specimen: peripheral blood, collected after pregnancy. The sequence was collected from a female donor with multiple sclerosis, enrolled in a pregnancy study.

The CDR3 region has the DNA TGCGCCAGCAGCCAAGAGACTAGCGGGGTATACGAGCAGTACTTC. Translated: CASSQETSGVYEQYF. The chain is built from TRBV4-3 and TRBJ2-7; TRBD2 matches 11 bases. V shed 0 bases, J shed 4 bases, and the junction held 2 bases outside the gene matches. The germline gives CDR1 LGHNA, CDR2 YSLEER. The CDR3 contains 15 residues.